This TCR beta chain was captured in a study of blood T cells in healthy people across ages (dated by TCRdb to between 2015 and 2016). Context from the whole study: Template switching captured roughly one uniquely barcoded TCR beta cDNA molecule per two T cells in model experiments. Age-related changes in TCR beta repertoire diversity were measured in the study by deep sequencing normalized with unique cDNA molecular identifiers. Donors were grouped into four age groups: young (average roughly 15 years), middle-aged (39), aged (around 60) and long-lived (approximately 81). To avoid experimental bias, donors of different ages were distributed randomly across sequencing lanes. For two donors (one aged 18 to 30 and one aged 80 or older), the study analyzed two additional independent replicas of 1 million unique cDNA reads from the same blood draw. Broader findings and caveats from the paper: Because profiling used bulk unsorted PBMCs, naive and antigen-experienced compartments could not be compared conclusively. There was a strong correlation between observed TCR beta diversity and the percentage of naive T cells measured by flow cytometry. The CMV infection status of donors was not known, potentially confounding age-related changes in expanded clonotypes. Total diversity estimates from one million sequenced T cells were considered lower bounds and underestimates. Observed TCR beta diversity per million T cells fell roughly linearly with age, and a significant reduction was already apparent by age about 43. Compared with the aged group, the long-lived group had more naive CD4+ T cells, fewer expanded clones and increased TCR diversity, suggesting age selection.

Receptor amplification or capture employed 5' RACE. TCRdb names Illumina HiSeq 2500 as the instrument used. A second PCR of roughly 6 to 11 cycles was run with a J-beta primer mix and a sample-barcoded 5' primer. Each TCR beta cDNA molecule received a unique molecular identifier from a template-switch 5' adaptor carrying 12 random nucleotides. Each sample yielded at least 3 million CDR3-containing paired-end reads. The Mint cDNA synthesis kit, primed by a TRBC-specific oligonucleotide, was used to synthesize first-strand cDNA from all RNA. Following uracil-DNA glycosylase treatment, all cDNA underwent a first 18-cycle PCR with the universal primers M1SS and BC2_uni_R. The original methods were these. Normalization of each sample was performed by random selection of 1 million high-quality reads, each carrying a distinct molecular identifier. Instead of being binned into consensus sequences, reads with shared molecular identifiers were discarded. MiTCR, set to a Q25 quality threshold and the strictest error-elimination algorithm, was used for CDR3 identification, clonotype clustering and error correction. A nonparametric unseen species model with Euler transformation was used to estimate lower-bound total TCR beta diversity. TCRdb trimmed public reads at Q25 via fastp, called clones via MiXCR and kept in-frame beta chains. Identical CDR3 protein sequences are pooled into one entry, listed with their most common genes and DNA. These V and J calls are TCRdb output, not the study's own analysis. The sample table contains 600,000 to 650,000 distinct CDR3 sequences; only one count was recorded for approximately 50% of them. The top ten hold over 30% of the sample.

Donors were 39 systemically healthy Caucasian individuals from Russia aged about 6 to 100 years. Each donor gave 8 to 10 milliliters of peripheral blood, drawn into EDTA-treated Vacutainer tubes. Ficoll-Paque density-gradient centrifugation was used to isolate PBMCs, with at least 6 million obtained per sample. Total RNA was extracted from PBMCs with Trizol reagent, with at least 6 micrograms obtained per sample. The percentages of naive CD45RAhigh/CD27high T cells were determined by flow cytometry on a PBMC aliquot from every donor. This clonotype was counted only a few times. The target of this receptor is not known. The input lacks base qualities; no much larger clone sits a single base away. The germline V and J ends show losses of 3 bases and 5 bases respectively, and no gene match explains 6 bases of the junction. The CDR3 contains 16 residues, cysteine and phenylalanine counted. Solely the CDR3 DNA is kept, with 48 bases framed from the first base. CDR1 LGHDT and CDR2 YNNKEL are derived from the germline V gene (reference sequence).

The source is a man between 60 and 75 years old in good health. The sequence joins TRBV3-1 to TRBJ2-5, with TRBD2 identical over 13 junction bases. Sequencing was carried out using blood. The DNA reads as follows: TGTGCCAGCAGCCAGGGTCCACTAGCGGGGGGGGAGACCCAGTACTTC. It is translated as CASSQGPLAGGETQYF.